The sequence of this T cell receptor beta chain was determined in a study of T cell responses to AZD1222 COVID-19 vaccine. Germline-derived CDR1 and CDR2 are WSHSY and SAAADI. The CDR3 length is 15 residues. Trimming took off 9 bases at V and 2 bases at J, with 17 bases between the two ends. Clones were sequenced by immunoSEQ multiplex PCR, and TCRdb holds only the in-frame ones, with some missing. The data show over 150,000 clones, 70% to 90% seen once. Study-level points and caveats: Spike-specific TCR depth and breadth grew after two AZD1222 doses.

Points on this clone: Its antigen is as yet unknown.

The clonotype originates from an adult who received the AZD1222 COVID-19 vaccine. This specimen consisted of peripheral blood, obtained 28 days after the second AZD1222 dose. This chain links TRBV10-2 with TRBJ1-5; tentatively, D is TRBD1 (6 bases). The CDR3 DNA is TGCGCCAGTGCTGAAGGGGGATGGGGCAATCAGCCCCAGCATTTT. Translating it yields CASAEGGWGNQPQHF.